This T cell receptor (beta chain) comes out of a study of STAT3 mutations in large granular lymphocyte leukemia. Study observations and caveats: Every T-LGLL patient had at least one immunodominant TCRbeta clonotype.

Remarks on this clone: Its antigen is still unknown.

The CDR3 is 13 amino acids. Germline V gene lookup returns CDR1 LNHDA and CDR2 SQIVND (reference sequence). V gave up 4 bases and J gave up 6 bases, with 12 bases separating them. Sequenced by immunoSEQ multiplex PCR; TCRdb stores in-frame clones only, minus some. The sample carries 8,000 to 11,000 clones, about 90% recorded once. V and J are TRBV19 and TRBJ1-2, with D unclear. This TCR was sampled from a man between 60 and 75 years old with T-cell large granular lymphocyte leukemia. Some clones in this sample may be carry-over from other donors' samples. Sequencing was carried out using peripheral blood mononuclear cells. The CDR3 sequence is CASSNSGYDGYTF. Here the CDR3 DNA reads TGTGCCAGTAGTAATTCTGGGTATGATGGCTACACCTTC. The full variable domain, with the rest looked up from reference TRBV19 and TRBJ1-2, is DGGITQSPKYLFRKEGQNVTLSCEQNLNHDAMYWYRQDPGQGLRLIYYSQIVNDFQKGDIAEGYSVSREKKESFPLTVTSAQKNPTAFYLCASSNSGYDGYTFGSGTRLTVV.